The subject of this entry is one T cell receptor (beta chain). The antigen is undetermined. The data were obtained in a study of cytomegalovirus exposure and HLA in healthy donors. Study conclusions and caveats: Rates of TCR association differed by HLA locus in a later analysis, with DRB1 highest and HLA-C lowest.

V gave up 6 bases and J gave up 9 bases; unmatched junction bases: 6. Per germline, CDR1 MNHNS and CDR2 SASEGT. The CDR3 has 12 amino acids. The PCR was carried out with 60 Vbeta primers and 13 Jbeta primers. Assay used: immunoSEQ multiplex PCR; TCRdb lists only in-frame clones, some missing. This table has around 140,000 clones, 82% appearing once. The sequenced material came from PBMCs. The chain has TRBV6-1 and TRBJ1-2; 8 nucleotides line up with TRBD1. The receptor was derived from a man aged 18-30 years in good health and CMV-seropositive. CDR3 loop: CASRGDRPSYTF. The CDR3, as DNA: TGTGCCAGCAGGGGGGACAGGCCCAGCTACACCTTC.